Listed below are T cell receptor beta chains from one sample, sequenced in a study of CDR3 diversity in severe acne. TCRdb re-called the PCR reads with MiXCR, one entry per CDR3 protein. The repertoire holds fewer than 90,000 distinct CDR3 sequences, with 51% as singletons. Sequenced material: blood. Receptors were obtained from a male donor in good health, without acne. Both conserved end residues are part of each CDR3. Each record gives: D gene, J gene, clone size, V gene, CDR3 protein, CDR3 DNA. A D gene is named only where the DNA matches it firmly. Only part of the rows carry a size: once, few, many, or a class if the clone is expanded.

d_call: -; j_call: TRBJ2-7; clone_size: few; v_call: TRBV25-1; cdr3_aa: CASSEQVMMKGRPAYEQYF; cdr3_nt: TGTGCCAGCAGTGAACAAGTTATGATGAAGGGACGTCCAGCCTACGAGCAGTACTTC
d_call: -; j_call: TRBJ1-1; clone_size: -; v_call: TRBV19; cdr3_aa: CASKKDLNTEAFF; cdr3_nt: TGTGCCAGTAAGAAGGATCTGAACACTGAAGCTTTCTTT
d_call: -; j_call: TRBJ1-3; clone_size: many; v_call: TRBV29-1; cdr3_aa: CSVEVPGGSGNTIYF; cdr3_nt: TGCAGCGTTGAAGTCCCGGGGGGCTCTGGAAACACCATATATTTT
d_call: -; j_call: TRBJ1-1; clone_size: few; v_call: TRBV29-1; cdr3_aa: CSVDRQNTEAFF; cdr3_nt: TGCAGCGTTGATAGGCAGAACACTGAAGCTTTCTTT
d_call: -; j_call: TRBJ1-2; clone_size: many; v_call: TRBV29-1; cdr3_aa: CSVWGKDGYTF; cdr3_nt: TGCAGCGTTTGGGGGAAGGATGGCTACACCTTC
d_call: TRBD1; j_call: TRBJ1-1; clone_size: medium-sized; v_call: TRBV20-1; cdr3_aa: CSASQDRWDTEAFF; cdr3_nt: TGCAGTGCTAGCCAGGACAGGTGGGACACTGAAGCTTTCTTT
d_call: TRBD1; j_call: TRBJ1-1; clone_size: -; v_call: TRBV19; cdr3_aa: CASRPQSQGEAAFF; cdr3_nt: TGTGCCAGTAGACCGCAAAGTCAGGGGGAGGCAGCTTTCTTT
d_call: -; j_call: TRBJ1-4; clone_size: many; v_call: TRBV7-2; cdr3_aa: CASSLGRADKLFF; cdr3_nt: TGTGCCAGCAGCTTAGGGAGGGCGGATAAACTGTTTTTT
d_call: TRBD2; j_call: TRBJ2-7; clone_size: -; v_call: TRBV20-1; cdr3_aa: CSASSALLADPTYEQYF; cdr3_nt: TGCAGTGCCAGCAGCGCCCTACTAGCGGACCCTACCTACGAGCAGTACTTC
d_call: TRBD2; j_call: TRBJ2-1; clone_size: -; v_call: TRBV29-1; cdr3_aa: CSVEYGTSGSNEQFF; cdr3_nt: TGCAGCGTTGAATACGGGACTAGCGGGAGCAATGAGCAGTTCTTC
d_call: TRBD2; j_call: TRBJ2-5; clone_size: many; v_call: TRBV4-1; cdr3_aa: CASSPLTSGRAEETQYF; cdr3_nt: TGCGCCAGCAGCCCCCTGACTAGCGGGAGGGCGGAGGAGACCCAGTACTTC
d_call: TRBD1; j_call: TRBJ1-2; clone_size: -; v_call: TRBV6-1; cdr3_aa: CASRTGGFYGYTF; cdr3_nt: TGTGCCAGCAGGACAGGGGGCTTCTATGGCTACACCTTC
d_call: -; j_call: TRBJ2-3; clone_size: few; v_call: TRBV20-1; cdr3_aa: CSDTGSSVDTQYF; cdr3_nt: TGCAGTGACACTGGGTCGTCGGTGGATACGCAGTATTTT
d_call: TRBD2; j_call: TRBJ2-3; clone_size: -; v_call: TRBV29-1; cdr3_aa: CSARGLAGMNGDTQYF; cdr3_nt: TGCAGCGCCCGGGGACTAGCGGGAATGAATGGTGATACGCAGTATTTT
d_call: -; j_call: TRBJ2-6; clone_size: -; v_call: TRBV6-1; cdr3_aa: CASSSDSSGANVLTF; cdr3_nt: TGTGCCAGCAGCTCTGACAGTTCTGGGGCCAACGTCCTGACTTTC
d_call: -; j_call: TRBJ2-7; clone_size: few; v_call: TRBV6-2/TRBV6-3; cdr3_aa: CASRRDGWTYEQYF; cdr3_nt: TGTGCCAGCAGAAGGGACGGTTGGACCTACGAGCAGTACTTC
d_call: TRBD2; j_call: TRBJ2-7; clone_size: once; v_call: TRBV20-1; cdr3_aa: CSARDAGGGSYEQYF; cdr3_nt: TGCAGTGCTAGAGACGCTGGGGGGGGTTCCTACGAGCAGTACTTC
d_call: TRBD2; j_call: TRBJ2-7; clone_size: -; v_call: TRBV6-5; cdr3_aa: CASSYAELAGGTYEQYF; cdr3_nt: TGTGCCAGCAGTTACGCGGAACTAGCGGGAGGTACCTACGAGCAGTACTTC
d_call: -; j_call: TRBJ2-5; clone_size: -; v_call: TRBV29-1; cdr3_aa: CSVESGQETQYF; cdr3_nt: TGCAGCGTTGAGTCGGGCCAAGAGACCCAGTACTTC
d_call: -; j_call: TRBJ1-6; clone_size: many; v_call: TRBV3-1; cdr3_aa: CASSQPTTDSPLHF; cdr3_nt: TGTGCCAGCAGCCAACCAACGACGGATTCACCCCTCCACTTT
d_call: -; j_call: TRBJ1-1; clone_size: few; v_call: TRBV9; cdr3_aa: CASSGGGHNTEAFF; cdr3_nt: TGTGCCAGCAGCGGGGGGGGACATAACACTGAAGCTTTCTTT
d_call: -; j_call: TRBJ2-3; clone_size: few; v_call: TRBV15; cdr3_aa: CATSRGGTSTDTQYF; cdr3_nt: TGTGCCACCAGCAGAGGCGGTACTAGCACAGATACGCAGTATTTT
d_call: -; j_call: TRBJ2-1; clone_size: -; v_call: TRBV7-8; cdr3_aa: CASSPSGQGNEQFF; cdr3_nt: TGTGCCAGCAGCCCCAGTGGGCAGGGGAATGAGCAGTTCTTC
d_call: TRBD1; j_call: TRBJ1-6; clone_size: -; v_call: TRBV7-9; cdr3_aa: CASSPTQGTGDLNDSPLHF; cdr3_nt: TGTGCCAGCAGCCCCACCCAGGGGACAGGGGATTTAAATGATTCACCCCTCCACTTT
d_call: -; j_call: TRBJ2-7; clone_size: -; v_call: TRBV29-1; cdr3_aa: CSVEGWDGSDEQYF; cdr3_nt: TGCAGCGTTGAAGGTTGGGACGGTAGCGACGAGCAGTACTTC
d_call: -; j_call: TRBJ2-7; clone_size: -; v_call: TRBV12-3/TRBV12-4; cdr3_aa: CASSPRGGFTTYEQYF; cdr3_nt: TGTGCCAGCAGTCCCCGAGGGGGGTTCACAACCTACGAGCAGTACTTC
d_call: -; j_call: TRBJ1-1; clone_size: -; v_call: TRBV6-6; cdr3_aa: CASSAYQGNTEAFF; cdr3_nt: TGTGCCAGCAGTGCCTACCAGGGGAACACTGAAGCTTTCTTT
d_call: TRBD2; j_call: TRBJ2-5; clone_size: -; v_call: TRBV19; cdr3_aa: CARIAGVGETQYF; cdr3_nt: TGTGCCAGAATAGCGGGAGTCGGGGAGACCCAGTACTTC
d_call: -; j_call: TRBJ2-7; clone_size: few; v_call: TRBV7-8; cdr3_aa: CASSPTRVRQNEQYF; cdr3_nt: TGTGCCAGCAGCCCCACCCGGGTCAGGCAAAACGAGCAGTACTTC
d_call: -; j_call: TRBJ2-2; clone_size: many; v_call: TRBV19; cdr3_aa: CASSWRETGELFF; cdr3_nt: TGTGCCAGTAGCTGGAGGGAAACCGGGGAGCTGTTTTTT
d_call: TRBD1; j_call: TRBJ2-5; clone_size: many; v_call: TRBV12-3/TRBV12-4; cdr3_aa: CASSLAQQGPGPQYF; cdr3_nt: TGTGCCAGCAGTTTAGCGCAACAGGGGCCCGGACCCCAGTACTTC
d_call: TRBD2; j_call: TRBJ2-7; clone_size: -; v_call: TRBV7-9; cdr3_aa: CASSLSSGSGGPTF; cdr3_nt: TGTGCCAGCAGCTTATCTTCTGGGTCGGGGGGGCCTACTTTC
d_call: TRBD2; j_call: TRBJ2-7; clone_size: -; v_call: TRBV28; cdr3_aa: CASRCTEKVPGGYYEQYF; cdr3_nt: TGTGCCAGCAGGTGCACAGAGAAGGTGCCGGGAGGCTACTACGAGCAGTACTTC
d_call: -; j_call: TRBJ1-4; clone_size: -; v_call: TRBV5-1; cdr3_aa: CASSPDTAYEKLFF; cdr3_nt: TGCGCCAGCAGCCCGGACACTGCCTATGAAAAACTGTTTTTT
d_call: -; j_call: TRBJ1-2; clone_size: few; v_call: TRBV2; cdr3_aa: CASSDRVGNYGYTF; cdr3_nt: TGTGCCAGCAGTGACAGGGTTGGCAACTATGGCTACACCTTC
d_call: TRBD2; j_call: TRBJ2-1; clone_size: -; v_call: TRBV7-2; cdr3_aa: CASSTLLAGGTSYNEQFF; cdr3_nt: TGTGCCAGCAGCACCTTACTAGCGGGCGGAACCTCCTACAATGAGCAGTTCTTC
d_call: TRBD1; j_call: TRBJ2-1; clone_size: many; v_call: TRBV4-1; cdr3_aa: CASSHQQGSYYNEQFF; cdr3_nt: TGCGCCAGCAGCCACCAACAGGGGTCCTACTACAATGAGCAGTTCTTC
d_call: -; j_call: TRBJ2-7; clone_size: many; v_call: TRBV2; cdr3_aa: CASSGFEQYF; cdr3_nt: TGTGCCAGCAGTGGATTCGAGCAGTACTTC
d_call: -; j_call: TRBJ1-2; clone_size: -; v_call: TRBV29-1; cdr3_aa: CSVEGTPYGYTF; cdr3_nt: TGCAGCGTTGAAGGGACTCCCTATGGCTACACCTTC
d_call: -; j_call: TRBJ1-2; clone_size: -; v_call: TRBV19; cdr3_aa: CASSGRLYGYTF; cdr3_nt: TGTGCCAGTAGTGGCCGGCTCTATGGCTACACCTTC
d_call: TRBD2; j_call: TRBJ2-2; clone_size: once; v_call: TRBV24-1; cdr3_aa: CATSDPSPLASGMADSRELFF; cdr3_nt: TGTGCCACCAGTGACCCCTCACCACTAGCGTCGGGGATGGCAGACTCTAGGGAGCTGTTTTTT
d_call: -; j_call: TRBJ2-7; clone_size: -; v_call: TRBV7-6; cdr3_aa: CASSHGGVNSYEQYF; cdr3_nt: TGTGCCAGCAGCCACGGGGGAGTCAACTCCTACGAGCAGTACTTC
d_call: TRBD2; j_call: TRBJ2-3; clone_size: -; v_call: TRBV5-1; cdr3_aa: CASSLTRTSGGTDTQYF; cdr3_nt: TGTGCCAGCAGCTTGACCCGGACTAGCGGGGGCACAGATACGCAGTATTTT
d_call: TRBD2; j_call: TRBJ2-3; clone_size: few; v_call: TRBV2; cdr3_aa: CASSDPGRATDTQYF; cdr3_nt: TGTGCCAGCAGTGACCCCGGGAGGGCCACAGATACGCAGTATTTT
d_call: TRBD1; j_call: TRBJ1-2; clone_size: -; v_call: TRBV15; cdr3_aa: CATSRDARTGLGYTF; cdr3_nt: TGTGCCACCAGCAGAGATGCTAGGACAGGGTTGGGCTACACCTTC
d_call: TRBD2; j_call: TRBJ2-3; clone_size: -; v_call: TRBV20-1; cdr3_aa: CSARPSGGPGDTQYF; cdr3_nt: TGCAGTGCTAGACCTTCGGGGGGGCCCGGGGATACGCAGTATTTT
d_call: -; j_call: TRBJ2-5; clone_size: -; v_call: TRBV29-1; cdr3_aa: CSVEAPTRETQYF; cdr3_nt: TGCAGCGTTGAGGCGCCGACCCGAGAGACCCAGTACTTC
d_call: -; j_call: TRBJ1-2; clone_size: many; v_call: TRBV19; cdr3_aa: CASSIGQYGYTF; cdr3_nt: TGTGCCAGTAGTATCGGTCAGTATGGCTACACCTTC
d_call: -; j_call: TRBJ1-6; clone_size: -; v_call: TRBV12-3/TRBV12-4; cdr3_aa: CASSPSGDSPLHF; cdr3_nt: TGTGCCAGCAGCCCCTCAGGGGATTCACCCCTCCACTTT
d_call: TRBD1; j_call: TRBJ2-1; clone_size: -; v_call: TRBV5-4; cdr3_aa: CAIFGDRAYSEQFF; cdr3_nt: TGTGCCATCTTTGGGGACAGGGCCTACAGTGAGCAGTTCTTC
d_call: -; j_call: TRBJ1-6; clone_size: -; v_call: TRBV6-4; cdr3_aa: CASSNRNPTSVGTGGSPLHF; cdr3_nt: TGTGCCAGCAGCAACCGCAATCCAACTAGCGTAGGTACAGGCGGTTCACCCCTCCACTTT
d_call: -; j_call: TRBJ2-1; clone_size: -; v_call: TRBV7-9; cdr3_aa: CASSESPYNEQFF; cdr3_nt: TGTGCCAGCAGTGAATCCCCCTACAATGAGCAGTTCTTC
d_call: TRBD1; j_call: TRBJ1-1; clone_size: once; v_call: TRBV20-1; cdr3_aa: CSAPGTGKKAEAFF; cdr3_nt: TGCAGTGCCCCCGGGACAGGGAAGAAGGCTGAAGCTTTCTTT
d_call: -; j_call: TRBJ2-7; clone_size: -; v_call: TRBV9; cdr3_aa: CASSDGDKTYEQYF; cdr3_nt: TGTGCCAGCAGCGACGGGGATAAAACCTACGAGCAGTACTTC
d_call: -; j_call: TRBJ1-2; clone_size: -; v_call: TRBV5-4; cdr3_aa: CASSSKGGANYGYTF; cdr3_nt: TGTGCCAGCAGCTCGAAGGGGGGAGCTAACTATGGCTACACCTTC
d_call: -; j_call: TRBJ1-5; clone_size: many; v_call: TRBV9; cdr3_aa: CASSVAGDRYQPQHF; cdr3_nt: TGTGCCAGCAGCGTAGCTGGGGACCGTTATCAGCCCCAGCATTTT
d_call: -; j_call: TRBJ1-1; clone_size: -; v_call: TRBV4-1; cdr3_aa: CAGSLNLYGTEAFF; cdr3_nt: TGCGCCGGCAGCCTCAACCTCTATGGTACTGAAGCTTTCTTT
d_call: -; j_call: TRBJ2-2; clone_size: -; v_call: TRBV7-7; cdr3_aa: CASSFSGSGTGELFF; cdr3_nt: TGTGCTAGCAGCTTCTCTGGGAGCGGGACCGGGGAGCTGTTTTTT
d_call: TRBD1; j_call: TRBJ1-1; clone_size: few; v_call: TRBV20-1; cdr3_aa: CSATYRGLLNTEAFF; cdr3_nt: TGCAGTGCTACTTACAGGGGGCTGTTGAACACTGAAGCTTTCTTT
d_call: -; j_call: TRBJ2-3; clone_size: -; v_call: TRBV7-2; cdr3_aa: CASSLTGGTDTQYF; cdr3_nt: TGTGCCAGCAGCTTAACAGGCGGAACAGATACGCAGTATTTT